The 13 T cell receptor beta chains reported below all come from one sample, sequenced in a study of T cells in narcolepsy. Method: immunoSEQ multiplex PCR; TCRdb's copy keeps in-frame clones and lacks some. The profile shows 30,000 to 35,000 clones, roughly 80% of them singletons. Sequences were obtained from CD45RA- memory CD4+ T cells from PBMCs. These receptors all stem from a human donor with narcolepsy.

The CDR3 DNA reads as TGTGCCAGCCGAGGGCCCATTCAAGAGACCCAGTACTTC. Protein sequence: CASRGPIQETQYF. This chain connects TRBV7-2 to TRBJ2-5, with a weak D call TRBD2 (5 bases). The CDR3 sequence is 13 residues long. Trimming shortened V by 8 bases and J by 2 bases, and 12 bases separated the two germline ends. Looked up from germline, CDR1 is SGHTA and CDR2 is FQGNSA.

This chain joins TRBV7-6 and TRBJ2-1; 8 positions match TRBD2. The CDR3 is 16 amino acids. V lost 6 bases to trimming and J lost 12 bases; unmatched junction nucleotides: 19. Germline values: CDR1 SGHVS, CDR2 FNYEAQ. The CDR3 sequence is CASSPLRGGLGMGQFF. In nucleotides, the CDR3 is TGTGCCAGCAGTCCCCTACGGGGGGGATTGGGGATGGGGCAGTTCTTC.

This chain connects TRBV4-3 to TRBJ1-4; 10 bases fit TRBD1. There are 19 residues in the CDR3. Germline V CDR1 and CDR2: LGHNA, YSLEER. After removal of 0 bases from V and 0 bases from J, the junction contained 7 bases not matched to a gene. The CDR3 bases are TGCGCCAGCAGCCAAGACCCGAGTGGGACAGGGGCAACTAATGAAAAACTGTTTTTT. It encodes CASSQDPSGTGATNEKLFF.

Here the CDR3 reads CASSRHEGVTGYSGANVLTF. The DNA of the CDR3 is TGTGCCAGCAGCCGCCATGAGGGGGTGACAGGGTACTCTGGGGCCAACGTCCTGACTTTC. This chain connects TRBV7-8 to TRBJ2-6; TRBD1 matches at 7 bases. V shed 5 bases, J shed 0 bases, and the junction held 16 bases outside the gene matches. The CDR3 is 20 residues long. CDR1 and CDR2 from the germline V gene are SGHVS and FQNEAQ.

This clone is a singleton in its sample. The gene calls are TRBV5-6 and TRBJ1-3; D is perhaps TRBD1 (6 bases). The CDR3 extends over 16 amino acids. The germline CDR1 and CDR2 sequences are SGHDT and YYEEEE. Trimming pared 1 base from V and 4 bases from J, leaving 15 bases between. The CDR3 coding sequence is TGTGCCAGCAGCTTGTACAGGGCGGGTGAAGGAAACACCATATATTTT. Protein: CASSLYRAGEGNTIYF. The whole variable domain, remainder taken from reference TRBV5-6 and TRBJ1-3, is DAGVTQSPTHLIKTRGQQVTLRCSPKSGHDTVSWYQQALGQGPQFIFQYYEEEERQRGNFPDRFSGHQFPNYSSELNVNALLLGDSALYLCASSLYRAGEGNTIYFGEGSWLTVV.

V is TRBV5-5 and J is TRBJ1-4; no reliable D call. The CDR3 contains 12 residues. CDR1 is SGHKS, CDR2 YYEKEE, per germline (reference sequence). The V gene lost 4 bases and the J gene lost 7 bases, with 8 bases spanning the gap. The CDR3: CASSPEGEKLFF. The CDR3 DNA sequence: TGTGCCAGCAGCCCCGAGGGTGAAAAACTGTTTTTT.

The V gene is TRBV11-2, the J gene TRBJ2-7, with D possibly being TRBD1 (5 bases). Between the trimmed V and J ends, which lost 1 base and 2 bases, there was a span of 6 bases. Germline V gene data show CDR1 as SGHAT and CDR2 as FQNNGV. There are 13 residues in the CDR3. The CDR3 sequence is CASSLAGPYEQYF. DNA of the CDR3: TGTGCCAGCAGCTTAGCAGGGCCCTACGAGCAGTACTTC. The entire variable domain, with the rest obtained from reference TRBV11-2 and TRBJ2-7, is as follows: EAGVAQSPRYKIIEKRQSVAFWCNPISGHATLYWYQQILGQGPKLLIQFQNNGVVDDSQLPKDRFSAERLKGVDSTLKIQPAKLEDSAVYLCASSLAGPYEQYFGPGTRLTVT.

This chain links TRBV5-4 with TRBJ1-1; no clear D gene. The CDR3 loop spans 14 amino acids. CDR1 SGHNT and CDR2 YYREEE come from the germline V gene (reference sequence). Between the trimmed V and J ends, which lost 4 bases and 5 bases, there was a span of 15 bases. The CDR3 DNA is TGTGCCAGCAGCCAAGATTCGGGTGTGACTGAAGCTTTCTTT. It translates to CASSQDSGVTEAFF.

The CDR3, as DNA: TGCGCCAGCAAACCGGGACAGGGGCCACAGGTCGGGGAGCTGTTTTTT. It translates to CASKPGQGPQVGELFF. The V and J genes are TRBV5-1 and TRBJ2-2; 10 bases align to TRBD1. The germline gives CDR1 SGHRS, CDR2 YFSETQ. The length of the CDR3 is 16 residues. V lost 6 bases, J lost 7 bases, and 12 bases stayed unmatched.

This chain joins TRBV4-1 and TRBJ2-7, with 7 bases that match TRBD2. This CDR3 contains 17 residues. Germline assignment: CDR1 MGHRA and CDR2 YSYEKL. J was trimmed by 1 base and V by 5 bases; bases with no gene match: 14. As DNA, the CDR3 is TGCGCCAGCAGCAAGATATCATTGGGGAGGGAATCCTACGAGCAGTACTTC. This codes for CASSKISLGRESYEQYF.

The chain links TRBV15 to TRBJ1-2, with 8 bases that match TRBD1. V lost 5 bases, J lost 8 bases, and 4 bases stayed unmatched. CDR3 length equals 12 residues. The germline V gene encodes CDR1 LNHNV and CDR2 YYDKDF (reference sequence). The CDR3 nucleotides read TGTGCCACCAGCGGGGACAGGCTCGGCTACACCTTC. Residues: CATSGDRLGYTF.

This chain uses TRBV7-2 with TRBJ2-2, with D possibly being TRBD1 or TRBD2 (5 bases each). Germline V gene lookup returns CDR1 SGHTA and CDR2 FQGNSA. Deletions cut 3 bases from V and 1 base from J, with 9 bases between. The CDR3 consists of 15 residues. CDR3 nucleotides: TGTGCCAGCAGCTTGTGGGGGTTGAACACCGGGGAGCTGTTTTTT. It specifies CASSLWGLNTGELFF.

The V call is TRBV2, the J call TRBJ2-6; D gene uncertain. The CDR3 loop spans 13 amino acids. Looked up from germline, CDR1 is SNHLY and CDR2 is FYNNEI. The ends were cut back, 7 bases at V and 0 bases at J, with 4 bases in the middle. CDR3 nucleotides: TGTGCCAGCAAAAGCTCTGGGGCCAACGTCCTGACTTTC. Amino acid sequence: CASKSSGANVLTF.